Below are 9 T cell receptor beta chains sequenced from a single sample in a study of a mutant IDH1 vaccine in newly diagnosed glioma. Time point here: baseline, week 1 (first vaccination visit). Described treatment: pre-vaccination baseline after standard-of-care therapy. The protocol was immunoSEQ multiplex PCR, while the TCRdb copy is restricted to in-frame clones and leaves out a portion. The sample yields under 80,000 clones, 80% to 90% seen once. The sample here was PBMCs, taken from a glioma patient treated with radiotherapy, temozolomide or both. These receptors came from a man between 25 and 39 years old with glioma.

The CDR3 here is CASNDRVNSPLHF. The CDR3 nucleotides read TGCGCCAGCAACGACAGGGTAAATTCACCCCTCCACTTT. The chain carries TRBV10-2 and TRBJ1-6, with TRBD1 matching 7 bases. V shed 7 bases and J 7 bases; nucleotides not matched to a gene: 4. The CDR3 has 13 residues. CDR1 is WSHSY, CDR2 SAAADI, per germline.

As to this clone: Compared with germline, one end of the junction differs, possibly owing to a read error. V is TRBV29-1 and J is TRBJ2-1; no firm D call. Germline CDR1 reads SQVTM; CDR2 reads ANQGSEA. The CDR3 is 11 residues long. The CDR3 loop is CSVEDSGPRLF. The CDR3 region has the DNA TGCAGCGTTGAAGATTCCGGTCCTCGGCTCTTC.

Note on this clone: The junction departs from the called germline gene at one end, perhaps through a read error. J is TRBJ1-5 and V is TRBV6-6; D not certain. The CDR3 consists of 12 residues. Per the germline V gene, CDR1 is MNHNY and CDR2 is SVGAGI (reference sequence). The chain's CDR3 is CATQLEGQPKHF. The DNA for the CDR3 is TGTGCCACCCAGTTAGAAGGGCAGCCCAAGCATTTT.

The rearrangement uses TRBV19 and TRBJ1-1; possibly TRBD1 for D (5 bases). V dropped 5 bases and J dropped 7 bases, with 17 bases sitting between them. Germline lookup yields CDR1 LNHDA and CDR2 SQIVND (reference sequence). The CDR3 consists of 14 residues. The CDR3, as DNA: TGTGCCAGTAGTGTCTCTCTGGGGGGGGATGAAGCTTTCTTT. Its translation is CASSVSLGGDEAFF.

This sequence joins TRBV19 and TRBJ1-5; D call uncertain. Germline loops: CDR1 LNHDA, CDR2 SQIVND (reference sequence). Trimming stripped 3 bases from V and 7 bases from J, with 10 bases between. This CDR3 region has 13 residues. The DNA of the CDR3 is TGTGCCAGTAGTATGGGCTGGTCCCAGCCCCAGCATTTT. This sequence encodes CASSMGWSQPQHF.

This clone has a single count. The chain couples TRBV5-1 to TRBJ2-2; 11 bases are shared with TRBD2. The trim removed 4 bases at V and 4 bases at J, leaving 6 bases unmatched. CDR3 length equals 16 residues. The germline CDR1 and CDR2 sequences are SGHRS and YFSETQ. The CDR3 spells CASSPSGGIFTGELFF. CDR3 coding DNA: TGCGCCAGCAGCCCTAGCGGGGGGATTTTCACCGGGGAGCTGTTTTTT.

This rearrangement joins TRBV18 to TRBJ2-1, with D unresolved. Looked up from germline, CDR1 is KGHSH and CDR2 is LQKENI. The CDR3 has 14 residues. The V and J ends lost 3 bases and 3 bases respectively, with 9 bases between them. The CDR3 region is CASSPANSYNEQFF. CDR3 DNA sequence: TGTGCCAGCTCACCGGCCAACAGCTACAATGAGCAGTTCTTC. Full variable domain (missing parts from reference TRBV18 and TRBJ2-1): NAGVMQNPRHLVRRRGQEARLRCSPMKGHSHVYWYRQLPEEGLKFMVYLQKENIIDESGMPKERFSAEFPKEGPSILRIQQVVRGDSAAYFCASSPANSYNEQFFGPGTRLTVL.

In its sample, this clone was seen once. This sequence joins TRBV5-5 and TRBJ2-5, with 8 bases aligning to TRBD1. The germline CDR1 and CDR2 sequences are SGHKS and YYEKEE (reference sequence). This CDR3 is 18 amino acids long. With V trimmed by 1 base and J by 5 bases, 16 bases remained unmatched. CDR3 in DNA: TGTGCCAGCAGCTTGTACCCCCAGGGACAGGCGAGCGTTGAGACCCAGTACTTC. As protein: CASSLYPQGQASVETQYF.

This chain joins TRBV6-5 and TRBJ2-7, with 8 bases lining up with TRBD1. V lost 10 bases, J lost 5 bases, and 4 bases stayed unmatched. CDR3 length: 11 residues. Germline lookup yields CDR1 MNHEY and CDR2 SVGAGI. The CDR3 region is CATGQGHEQYF. DNA for the CDR3: TGTGCCACCGGACAGGGCCACGAGCAGTACTTC.